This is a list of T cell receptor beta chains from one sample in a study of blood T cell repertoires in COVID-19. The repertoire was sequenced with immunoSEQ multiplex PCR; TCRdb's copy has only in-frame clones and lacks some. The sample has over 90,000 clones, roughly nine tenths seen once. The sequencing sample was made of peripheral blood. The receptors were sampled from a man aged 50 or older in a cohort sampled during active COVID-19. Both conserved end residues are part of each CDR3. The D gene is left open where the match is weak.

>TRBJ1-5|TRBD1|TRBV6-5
CASRQGSNQPQHF
TGTGCCAGCAGACAGGGGAGCAATCAGCCCCAGCATTTT
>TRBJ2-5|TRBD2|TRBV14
CASSALGLATQYF
TGTGCCAGCAGCGCGCTGGGACTAGCGACCCAGTACTTC
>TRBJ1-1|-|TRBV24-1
CATSDFFAAFF
TGTGCCACCAGTGATTTCTTTGCGGCTTTCTTT
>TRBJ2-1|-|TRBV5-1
CASSSGGQTYNEQFF
TGCGCCAGCAGCTCCGGGGGGCAGACCTACAATGAGCAGTTCTTC
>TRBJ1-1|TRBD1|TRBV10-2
CASSGDRGTEAFF
TGCGCCAGCAGTGGAGACAGGGGCACTGAAGCTTTCTTT
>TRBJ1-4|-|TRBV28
CASSFGAATNEKLFF
TGTGCCAGCAGTTTTGGTGCAGCAACTAATGAAAAACTGTTTTTT
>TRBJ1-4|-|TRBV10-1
CATPEGDEKLFF
TGCGCCACCCCGGAGGGAGATGAAAAACTGTTTTTT
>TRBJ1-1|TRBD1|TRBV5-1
CASTSGQGATEAFF
TGCGCCAGCACTAGTGGACAGGGGGCTACTGAAGCTTTCTTT
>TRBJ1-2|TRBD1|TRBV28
CASSSTGESSGYTF
TGTGCCAGCAGTTCCACAGGGGAGTCAAGTGGCTACACCTTC
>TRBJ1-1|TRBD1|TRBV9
CASSPSLGDRVRNTEAFF
TGTGCCAGCAGCCCCAGCTTAGGGGACAGGGTGAGGAACACTGAAGCTTTCTTT
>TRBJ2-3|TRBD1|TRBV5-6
CASSLAGQGSDTQYF
TGTGCCAGCAGCTTGGCGGGACAGGGCTCAGATACGCAGTATTTT
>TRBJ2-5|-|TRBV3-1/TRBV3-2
CASSQPLRETQYF
TGTGCCAGCAGCCAACCGTTGCGGGAGACCCAGTACTTC
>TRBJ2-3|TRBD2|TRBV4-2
CASRASSGGHRSQYF
TGTGCCAGCAGGGCCTCTAGCGGGGGGCATCGTTCGCAGTATTTT
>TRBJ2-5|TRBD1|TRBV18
CASSPLRDRQETQYF
TGTGCCAGCTCACCATTAAGGGACAGGCAAGAGACCCAGTACTTC
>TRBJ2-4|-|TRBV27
CASSEVGKNIQYF
TGTGCCAGCAGCGAGGTGGGCAAAAACATTCAGTACTTC
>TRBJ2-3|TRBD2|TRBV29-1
CSVGVAGFTDTQYF
TGCAGCGTTGGGGTAGCGGGGTTCACAGATACGCAGTATTTT
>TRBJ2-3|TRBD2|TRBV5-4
CASSQLGTSPGTDTQYF
TGTGCCAGCAGCCAACTCGGGACTAGTCCAGGCACAGATACGCAGTATTTT
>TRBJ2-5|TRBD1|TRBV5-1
CASSSTGKLETQYF
TGCGCCAGCAGCTCGACAGGGAAGTTGGAGACCCAGTACTTC
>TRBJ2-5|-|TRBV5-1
CASSLGTERSETQYF
TGCGCCAGCAGCTTGGGGACAGAGAGATCCGAGACCCAGTACTTC
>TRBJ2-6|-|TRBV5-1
CASSLLVAGANVLTF
TGCGCCAGCAGCCTGCTGGTTGCGGGGGCCAACGTCCTGACTTTC
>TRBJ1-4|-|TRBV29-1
CSVDPGTGGEKLFF
TGCAGCGTTGATCCCGGGACTGGTGGTGAAAAACTGTTTTTT
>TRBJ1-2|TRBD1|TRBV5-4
CASSFQGDYGYTF
TGTGCCAGCAGCTTCCAGGGGGACTATGGCTACACCTTC
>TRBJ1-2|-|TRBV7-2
CASSSSLDHGYTF
TGTGCCAGCAGCTCATCCCTAGATCATGGCTACACCTTC
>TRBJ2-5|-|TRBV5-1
CASSSRGTTETQYF
TGCGCCAGCAGCTCGAGGGGGACAACAGAGACCCAGTACTTC
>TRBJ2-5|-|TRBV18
CASSPLVGPTETQYF
TGTGCCAGCTCACCACTTGTCGGTCCCACGGAGACCCAGTACTTC
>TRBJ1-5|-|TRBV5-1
CASSPGGVGNQPQHF
TGCGCCAGCAGCCCCGGGGGGGTGGGCAATCAGCCCCAGCATTTT
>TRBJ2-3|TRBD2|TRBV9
CASSVVGGYTDTQYF
TGTGCCAGCAGCGTAGTGGGGGGGTACACAGATACGCAGTATTTT
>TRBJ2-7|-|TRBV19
CASSIDRSYEQYF
TGTGCCAGTAGTATCGACAGGTCCTACGAGCAGTACTTC
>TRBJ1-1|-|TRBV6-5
CASNQGGGGAFF
TGTGCCAGCAATCAGGGAGGGGGGGGAGCTTTCTTT
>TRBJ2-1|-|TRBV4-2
CASSIRGAGEQFF
TGTGCCAGCAGCATACGGGGGGCGGGTGAGCAGTTCTTC